This TCR beta chain comes out of a study of cytomegalovirus exposure and HLA in healthy donors. Study observations and caveats: An Asian-associated ancestry cluster reportedly showed fewer N-insertions than the approximately 700-donor mean in a later analysis. According to an earlier analysis, most TCR beta V segments yielded productive rearrangements about 87% or about 30% of the time.

This clone has only a few counts. Its antigen is still unknown. Amplification used 60 Vbeta primers and 13 Jbeta primers. Data came from immunoSEQ multiplex PCR; TCRdb stores just in-frame clones and leaves some out. The sample yields roughly 97,000 clones, less than 9.5% seen once. V dropped 3 bases and J dropped 1 base, with 22 bases sitting between them. This CDR3 contains 18 residues. Germline V CDR1 and CDR2: SGHRS, YFSETQ. V usage is TRBV5-1 and J usage is TRBJ2-5, with D possibly TRBD2 on 5 matching bases. The sequenced sample consisted of PBMCs. This TCR derives from a man over 45 in good health and CMV-seropositive. The CDR3: CASSWGVALGGFQETQYF. The CDR3 nucleotides are TGCGCCAGCAGCTGGGGAGTGGCACTAGGCGGGTTCCAAGAGACCCAGTACTTC.